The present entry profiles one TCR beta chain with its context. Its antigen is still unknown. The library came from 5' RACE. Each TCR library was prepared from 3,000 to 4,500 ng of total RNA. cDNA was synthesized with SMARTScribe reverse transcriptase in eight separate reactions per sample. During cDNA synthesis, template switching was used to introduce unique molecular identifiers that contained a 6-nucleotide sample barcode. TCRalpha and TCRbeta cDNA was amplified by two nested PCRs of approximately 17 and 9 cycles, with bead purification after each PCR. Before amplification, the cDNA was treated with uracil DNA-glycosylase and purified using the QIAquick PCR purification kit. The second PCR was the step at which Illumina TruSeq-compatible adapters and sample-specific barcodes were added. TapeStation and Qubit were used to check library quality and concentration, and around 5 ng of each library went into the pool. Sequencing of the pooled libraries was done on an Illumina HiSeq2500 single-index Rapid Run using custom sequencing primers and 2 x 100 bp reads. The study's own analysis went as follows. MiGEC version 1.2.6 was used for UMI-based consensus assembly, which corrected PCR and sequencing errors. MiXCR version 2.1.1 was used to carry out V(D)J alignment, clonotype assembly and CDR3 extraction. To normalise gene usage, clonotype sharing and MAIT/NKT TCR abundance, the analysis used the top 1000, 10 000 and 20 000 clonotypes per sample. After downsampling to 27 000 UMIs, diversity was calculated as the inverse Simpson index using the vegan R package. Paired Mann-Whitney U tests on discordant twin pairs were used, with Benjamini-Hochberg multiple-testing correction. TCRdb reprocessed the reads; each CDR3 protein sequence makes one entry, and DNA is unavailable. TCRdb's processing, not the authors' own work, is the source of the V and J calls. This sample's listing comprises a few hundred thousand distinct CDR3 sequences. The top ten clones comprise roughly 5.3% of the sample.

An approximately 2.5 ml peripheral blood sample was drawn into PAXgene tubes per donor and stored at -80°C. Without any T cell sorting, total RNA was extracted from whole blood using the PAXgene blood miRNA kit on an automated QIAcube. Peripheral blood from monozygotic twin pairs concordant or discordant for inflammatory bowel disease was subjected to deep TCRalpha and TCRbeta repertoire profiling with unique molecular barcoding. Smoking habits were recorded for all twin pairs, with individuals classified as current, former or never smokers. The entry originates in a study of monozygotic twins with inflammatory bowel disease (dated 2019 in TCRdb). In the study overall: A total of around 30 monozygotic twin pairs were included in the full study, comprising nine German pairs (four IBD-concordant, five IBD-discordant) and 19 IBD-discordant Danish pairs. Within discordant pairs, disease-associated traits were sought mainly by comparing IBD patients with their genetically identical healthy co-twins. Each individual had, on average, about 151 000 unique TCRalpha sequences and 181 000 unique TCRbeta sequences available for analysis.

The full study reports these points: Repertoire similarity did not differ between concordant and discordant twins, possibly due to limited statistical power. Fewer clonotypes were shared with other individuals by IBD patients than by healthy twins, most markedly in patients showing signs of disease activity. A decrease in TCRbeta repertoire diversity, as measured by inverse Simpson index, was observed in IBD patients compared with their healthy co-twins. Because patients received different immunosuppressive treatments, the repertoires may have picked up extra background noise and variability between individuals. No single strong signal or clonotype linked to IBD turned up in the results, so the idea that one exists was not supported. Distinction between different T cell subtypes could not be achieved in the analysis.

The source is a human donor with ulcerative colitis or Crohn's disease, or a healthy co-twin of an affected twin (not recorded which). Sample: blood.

The CDR3 protein is CSALNSPGSYRNYEQYF. Rearrangement joined TRBV20-1 to TRBJ2-7. The CDR3 starts with the cysteine, ends with the phenylalanine, and has 17 residues. Nucleotide data are not available. CDR1 and CDR2 are read off the germline V gene (reference sequence) as DFQATT and SNEGSKA.